This T cell receptor (beta chain) was captured in a study of shared clonotypes between healthy human individuals. This CDR3 is 15 amino acids long. Germline CDR1 GTSNPN, CDR2 SVGIG (reference sequence). Trimming cost V 3 bases and J 7 bases; bases outside gene matches: 10. This table comes from immunoSEQ multiplex PCR, and its TCRdb copy is limited to in-frame clones, with some not included. The data contain a few million clones, roughly nine tenths of them singletons. As for this clone: Within the sample, other DNA sequences also encode this same CDR3.

The clonotype originates from a man younger than 35 in good health. This rearrangement joins TRBV30 to TRBJ1-5, with 9 bases that match TRBD1. The material sequenced was naive CD4+ T cells sorted from blood. This sample's subset: CD45RA+ positively selected. Written as DNA, the CDR3 is TGTGCCTGGAGCCGGGGACAGGGTGCGGGACAGCCCCAGCATTTT. Amino acid sequence: CAWSRGQGAGQPQHF. The whole variable domain, remainder taken from reference TRBV30 and TRBJ1-5, is SQTIHQWPATLVQPVGSPLSLECTVEGTSNPNLYWYRQAAGRGLQLLFYSVGIGQISSEVPQNLSASRPQDRQFILSSKKLLLSDSGFYLCAWSRGQGAGQPQHFGDGTRLSIL.